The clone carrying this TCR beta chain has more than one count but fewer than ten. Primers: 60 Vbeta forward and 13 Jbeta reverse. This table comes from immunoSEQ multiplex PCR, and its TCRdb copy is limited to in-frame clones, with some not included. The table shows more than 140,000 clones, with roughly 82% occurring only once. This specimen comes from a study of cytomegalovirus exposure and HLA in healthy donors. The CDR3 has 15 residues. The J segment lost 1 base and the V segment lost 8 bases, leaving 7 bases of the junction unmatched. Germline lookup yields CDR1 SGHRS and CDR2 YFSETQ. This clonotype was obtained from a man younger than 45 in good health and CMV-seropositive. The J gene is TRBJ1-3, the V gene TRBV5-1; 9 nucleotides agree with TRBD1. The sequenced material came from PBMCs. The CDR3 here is CASGTGLNSGNTIYF. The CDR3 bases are TGCGCCAGTGGGACAGGGTTAAATTCTGGAAACACCATATATTTT.